Shown below are 21 T cell receptor beta chains from a single sample sequenced in a study of blood T cell repertoires in COVID-19. Sequencing used immunoSEQ multiplex PCR; TCRdb keeps in-frame clones, though not all of them. The repertoire consists of roughly 300,000 clones, with 65% to 90% occurring once and the leading ten covering 4% to 5%. The sequenced material came from PBMCs or T cells enriched from blood (not recorded which). All receptors derive from a woman between 40 and 50 years old with acute COVID-19.

The V and J genes are TRBV6-5 and TRBJ1-6, with TRBD1 as a possible D gene (5 bases). The germline V gene has CDR1 MNHEY and CDR2 SVGAGI. V shed 6 bases and J shed 12 bases, with 21 bases lying between them. There are 15 residues in the CDR3. The CDR3 nucleotides read TGTGCCAGCAGCCGAGGACACCCCGTCCTTAAACCCCTCCACTTT. It is translated as CASSRGHPVLKPLHF.

The chain links TRBV4-3 to TRBJ1-6, with a possible D match to TRBD1 (6 bases). Germline loops: CDR1 LGHNA, CDR2 YSLEER. V was pared by 3 bases and J by 4 bases, with 10 bases between. CDR3 length: 15 amino acids. The DNA for the CDR3 is TGCGCCAGCAGCCAGGAACAGGGTTATAATTCACCCCTCCACTTT. This translates into CASSQEQGYNSPLHF.

The chain links TRBV3-1 (or the pseudogene TRBV3-2) to TRBJ2-5; 7 bases match TRBD1. Unmatched junction bases numbered 0, after V lost 1 base and J lost 1 base. The CDR3 has 14 amino acids. Germline assignment: CDR1 LGHDT and CDR2 YNNKEL (reference sequence). CDR3 amino acids: CASSQGTGQETQYF. The CDR3 nucleotides read TGTGCCAGCAGCCAAGGGACAGGCCAAGAGACCCAGTACTTC.

The chain recombines TRBV18 with TRBJ1-1, with 10 bases that match TRBD1. Germline trimming cut 6 bases from V and 3 bases from J; bases unmatched to any gene: 4. Germline CDR1 is KGHSH and CDR2 is LQKENI. This CDR3 contains 14 residues. CDR3 in amino acids: CASSRTGGHTEAFF. The CDR3 DNA sequence: TGTGCCAGCTCCAGGACAGGGGGGCACACTGAAGCTTTCTTT. Supplemented by reference TRBV18 and TRBJ1-1, the full variable domain reads NAGVMQNPRHLVRRRGQEARLRCSPMKGHSHVYWYRQLPEEGLKFMVYLQKENIIDESGMPKERFSAEFPKEGPSILRIQQVVRGDSAAYFCASSRTGGHTEAFFGQGTRLTVV.

This clone was counted between two and nine times. The chain is built from TRBV27 and TRBJ2-7, with 7 bases fitting TRBD1. This CDR3 is 13 amino acids long. Unmatched junction bases numbered 4, after V lost 5 bases and J lost 3 bases. In germline, CDR1 is MNHEY, CDR2 SMNVEV (reference sequence). CDR3 sequence reads: CASSPTGNYEQYF. CDR3 bases: TGTGCCAGCAGTCCGACAGGGAACTACGAGCAGTACTTC.

The rearrangement uses TRBV28 and TRBJ1-5; D not resolved. CDR1 and CDR2 (germline): MDHEN, SYDVKM. The length of the CDR3 is 11 residues. Trimming pared 3 bases from V and 7 bases from J, leaving 4 bases between. The CDR3: CASSFRQPQHF. CDR3 nucleotide sequence: TGTGCCAGCAGTTTCCGGCAGCCCCAGCATTTT.

This chain uses TRBV7-2 with TRBJ1-1; unclear D gene. CDR1 is SGHTA, CDR2 FQGNSA, per germline. The CDR3 has 14 amino acids. V lost 5 bases to trimming and J lost 4 bases, with 14 bases between them. CDR3 loop: CASSRRPVRTEAFF. The CDR3 DNA sequence: TGTGCCAGCAGCCGGCGGCCAGTACGCACTGAAGCTTTCTTT.

The chain is built from TRBV6-5 and TRBJ1-1; perhaps TRBD1 as D (5 bases). Germline V gene lookup returns CDR1 MNHEY and CDR2 SVGAGI. V lost 0 bases and J lost 1, with 9 bases in between. The CDR3 has 15 amino acids. The CDR3 loop is CASSYSRRANTEAFF. The CDR3 region has the DNA TGTGCCAGCAGTTACTCGCGCAGGGCGAACACTGAAGCTTTCTTT.

V is TRBV7-8 and J is TRBJ2-2, with TRBD1 identical over 8 bases. The CDR3 is 16 residues long. Per the germline V gene, CDR1 is SGHVS and CDR2 is FQNEAQ. With V trimmed by 4 bases and J by 5 bases, 9 bases remained unmatched. In DNA form, the CDR3 reads TGTGCCAGCAGCTCGAGGGCAGGGGGCTTTACCGGGGAGCTGTTTTTT. It encodes CASSSRAGGFTGELFF.

A remark on this clone: The identical CDR3 is also encoded by other nucleotide sequences in the sample. The chain has TRBV28 and TRBJ1-2; the D is unclear. The germline V and J ends were trimmed by 1 base and 0 bases, with 6 bases remaining between them. The CDR3 loop spans 14 amino acids. The germline CDR1 and CDR2 sequences are MDHEN and SYDVKM. The CDR3 nucleotides are TGTGCCAGCAGTTTATCGGGTACTAACTATGGCTACACCTTC. The encoded protein is CASSLSGTNYGYTF.

This chain uses TRBV2 with TRBJ2-3; D is undetermined. Germline V lookup: CDR1 SNHLY, CDR2 FYNNEI. The CDR3 covers 12 residues. V dropped 6 bases and J dropped 4 bases, with 8 bases sitting between them. The CDR3 loop reads CASRIVADTQYF. The CDR3 coding sequence is TGTGCCAGCAGGATAGTGGCAGATACGCAGTATTTT.

This rearrangement joins TRBV2 to TRBJ1-3; unclear D gene. Between the trimmed V and J ends, which lost 9 bases and 0 bases, there was a span of 12 bases. Per germline, CDR1 SNHLY and CDR2 FYNNEI. The CDR3 runs 14 residues. The chain's CDR3 is CASKDSYSGNTIYF. CDR3 in DNA: TGTGCCAGTAAAGACTCCTACTCTGGAAACACCATATATTTT.

V usage is TRBV12-3 or TRBV12-4 and J usage is TRBJ2-2; D is perhaps TRBD1 (6 bases). The V gene lost 5 bases and the J gene lost 7 bases, with 11 bases spanning the gap. The CDR3 loop spans 13 amino acids. In DNA, the CDR3 is TGTGCCAGCAGTCCGGACAGTCGCGGGGAGCTGTTTTTT. This codes for CASSPDSRGELFF.

The chain is built from TRBV4-3 and TRBJ1-4, with no clear D. The length of the CDR3 is 16 residues. With 0 bases removed from V and 4 bases from J, the gap between germline ends came to 12 bases. In germline, CDR1 is LGHNA, CDR2 YSLEER. This CDR3 reads CASSQEGGRGNEKLFF. CDR3 DNA: TGCGCCAGCAGCCAAGAGGGCGGACGGGGTAATGAAAAACTGTTTTTT.

This chain joins TRBV28 and TRBJ2-4; perhaps TRBD2 as D (5 bases). Germline values: CDR1 MDHEN, CDR2 SYDVKM. Trimming took off 5 bases at V and 0 bases at J, with 14 bases between the two ends. This CDR3 region has 16 residues. CDR3 bases: TGTGCCAGCAGTCCGACCGGACTCCTAGCCAAAAACATTCAGTACTTC. This gives the protein CASSPTGLLAKNIQYF.

This chain connects TRBV6-1 to TRBJ1-5, with D hard to call. The CDR3 contains 18 residues. Germline CDR1 is MNHNS and CDR2 is SASEGT. The V end was cut by 1 base, the J end by 0 bases, with 16 bases between. DNA for the CDR3: TGTGCCAGCAGTGAAGTACGGCCAGGTCATTATAGCAATCAGCCCCAGCATTTT. Translated: CASSEVRPGHYSNQPQHF.

The chain carries TRBV28 and TRBJ1-2; D ambiguous. The CDR3 totals 14 residues. Per germline, CDR1 MDHEN and CDR2 SYDVKM. V was clipped by 3 bases and J by 4 bases, with 12 bases between them. CDR3 protein: CASSFGSGFYGYTF. CDR3 nucleotide sequence: TGTGCCAGCAGTTTCGGGAGCGGATTCTATGGCTACACCTTC.

The J gene is TRBJ2-5, the V gene TRBV14; 8 positions agree with TRBD1. CDR3 length equals 16 residues. With 0 bases clipped from V and 2 bases from J, the junction kept 5 bases outside the gene matches. Germline CDR1 is SGHDN and CDR2 is FVKESK. CDR3 region: CASSQEGQAIQETQYF. The DNA of the CDR3 is TGTGCCAGCAGCCAAGAGGGACAGGCGATTCAAGAGACCCAGTACTTC.

The table lists this clone with a few counts. The chain links TRBV9 to TRBJ1-5; tentatively, D is TRBD1 (6 bases). From germline, CDR1 is SGDLS and CDR2 YYNGEE. V lost 0 bases to trimming and J lost 0 bases, with 22 bases between them. The length of the CDR3 is 20 residues. CDR3 residues: CASSVGREGHGLDSNQPQHF. The CDR3 DNA follows: TGTGCCAGCAGCGTAGGGAGGGAGGGACACGGACTGGATAGCAATCAGCCCCAGCATTTT.

This clone was detected many times. The rearrangement joins TRBV5-4 to TRBJ2-1, with 8 nucleotides matching TRBD2. V shed 5 bases, J shed 2 bases, and the junction held 6 bases outside the gene matches. Germline values: CDR1 SGHNT, CDR2 YYREEE (reference sequence). The CDR3 length is 15 residues. The CDR3 DNA is TGTGCCAGCAGTGTGATAGCGGGGCCCTACAATGAGCAGTTCTTC. As protein: CASSVIAGPYNEQFF. The whole variable domain, remainder taken from reference TRBV5-4 and TRBJ2-1, is ETGVTQSPTHLIKTRGQQVTLRCSSQSGHNTVSWYQQALGQGPQFIFQYYREEENGRGNFPPRFSGLQFPNYSSELNVNALELDDSALYLCASSVIAGPYNEQFFGPGTRLTVL.

This chain links TRBV7-2 with TRBJ1-5, with 8 bases lining up with TRBD1. V was pared by 7 bases and J by 7 bases, with 9 bases of the junction left unmatched. Germline values: CDR1 SGHTA, CDR2 FQGNSA. The CDR3 runs 14 residues. The DNA of the CDR3 is TGTGCCAGCACCTCAGGACAGGGCGACCAGCCCCAGCATTTT. It codes for CASTSGQGDQPQHF.